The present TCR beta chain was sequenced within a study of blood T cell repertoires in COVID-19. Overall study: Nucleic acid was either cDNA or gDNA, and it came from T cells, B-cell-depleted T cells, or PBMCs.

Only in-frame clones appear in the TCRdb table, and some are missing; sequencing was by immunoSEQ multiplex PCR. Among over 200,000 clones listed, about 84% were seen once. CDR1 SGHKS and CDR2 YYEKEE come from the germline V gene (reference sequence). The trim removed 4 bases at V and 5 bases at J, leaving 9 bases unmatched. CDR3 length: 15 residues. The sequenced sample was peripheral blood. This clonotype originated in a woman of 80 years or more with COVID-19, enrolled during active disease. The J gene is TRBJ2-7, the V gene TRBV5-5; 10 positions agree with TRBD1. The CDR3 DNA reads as TGTGCCAGCAGCGGGACCGGGACAGGGGAACACGAGCAGTACTTC. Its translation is CASSGTGTGEHEQYF.